Listed below are T cell receptor beta chains from one sample, sequenced in a study of cytomegalovirus exposure and HLA in healthy donors. Sequencing was performed with immunoSEQ multiplex PCR; in TCRdb, only in-frame clones are kept and a portion is missing. The data contain 200,000 to 250,000 clones, roughly 80% of them singletons. The sample taken for sequencing was PBMCs. These receptors were collected from a man aged 25-40 years in good health and CMV-seronegative. Each CDR3 is given with its conserved first and last residue. D genes are given only for firm matches. The listing skips clone size in some rows; elsewhere it reads once, few, many or a size class.

j_call clone_size v_call d_call cdr3_nt cdr3_aa
TRBJ2-7 . TRBV9 . TGTGCCAGCAGCGTCGCAGGGTACGCCGGCGAGCAGTACTTC CASSVAGYAGEQYF
TRBJ1-5 once TRBV7-9 . TGTGCCAGCAGCTTAAGCTCAGGGGCTAATCAGCCCCAGCATTTT CASSLSSGANQPQHF
TRBJ1-2 once TRBV13 TRBD1 TGTGCCAGCAGCTCAGGATGGGATTCGACAGGGGGCCAAGGCTACACCTTC CASSSGWDSTGGQGYTF
TRBJ1-5 . TRBV10-3 . TGTGCCATCAGGTTCGACAAGGATCAGCCCCAGCATTTT CAIRFDKDQPQHF
TRBJ2-3 . TRBV5-6 TRBD2 TGTGCCAGCAGCTTGGCCTTGGCGGGGGGGCCCGATACGCAGTATTTT CASSLALAGGPDTQYF
TRBJ2-5 . TRBV29-1 . TGCAGCGTGCAACAGGGACGGGAGACCCAGTACTTC CSVQQGRETQYF
TRBJ1-5 . TRBV15 TRBD1 TGTGCCACCAGCAGACCGGACAGGGCGAATCAGCCCCAGCATTTT CATSRPDRANQPQHF
TRBJ2-5 . TRBV7-3 TRBD2 TGTGCCAGCAGTCCACTAGCGGGGGGGGTGGAGACCCAGTACTTC CASSPLAGGVETQYF
TRBJ1-2 few TRBV28 TRBD1 TGTGCCAGCAGTTACGTTAAATCGGGACAGTTCTATGGCTACACCTTC CASSYVKSGQFYGYTF
TRBJ2-5 . TRBV7-3 TRBD1 TGTGCCAGCAGCTCGGACAGGGGAGAGACCCAGTACTTC CASSSDRGETQYF
TRBJ2-7 . TRBV19 . TGTGCCAGTAGTCCAACAGGATCGGACGAGCAGTACTTC CASSPTGSDEQYF
TRBJ2-5 few TRBV5-1 . TGCGCCAGCAGCTTGGGCAGCGGGTACCAAGAGACCCAGTACTTC CASSLGSGYQETQYF
TRBJ2-7 . TRBV15 TRBD1 TGTGCCACCTCCATGACAGGGTACGAGCAGTACTTC CATSMTGYEQYF
TRBJ2-3 once TRBV6-5 TRBD2 TGTGCCAGCAGTTATCCGGCTGGGGGGGGCACAGATACGCAGTATTTT CASSYPAGGGTDTQYF
TRBJ2-2 . TRBV7-2 TRBD1 TGTGCCAGCAGCTTGTCACAGGGGCCCGCCGGGGAGCTGTTTTTT CASSLSQGPAGELFF
TRBJ1-5 . TRBV4-1 . TGCGCCAGCAGCCAAGTACACATCTCCAGCGGGCCCCAGCATTTT CASSQVHISSGPQHF
TRBJ1-1 . TRBV6-1 . TGTGCCATCAGCAGGGGAAAGACTGAAGCTTTCTTT CAISRGKTEAFF
TRBJ1-3 once TRBV7-8 . TGTGCCAGCAGCCCGCAGACCCGGACAAGCCCTGTGGGCACCATATATTTT CASSPQTRTSPVGTIYF
TRBJ2-3 . TRBV18 TRBD2 TGTGCCAGCTCACCACAAAGATTCGGGGGGACCGGCACAGATACGCAGTATTTT CASSPQRFGGTGTDTQYF
TRBJ1-1 . TRBV7-9 TRBD1 TGTGCCAGCAGCTTTGGACAGGGAAGCACTGAAGCTTTCTTT CASSFGQGSTEAFF
TRBJ1-6 . TRBV10-3 . TGTGCCATCAGTGAGGTCCGGGGGGGATCACCCCTCCACTTT CAISEVRGGSPLHF
TRBJ2-7 . TRBV28 . TGTGCCAGCAGTTTATTTAGCGGACAATCCTACGAGCAGTACTTC CASSLFSGQSYEQYF
TRBJ2-7 few TRBV9 TRBD2 TGTGCCAGCAGCGTAGGGGGGGGTTTTTCCTACGAGCAGTACTTC CASSVGGGFSYEQYF
TRBJ1-4 . TRBV27 . TGTGCCAGCAGTTCTTACACAGCTCCTGGGCAGTCTAATGAAAAACTGTTTTTT CASSSYTAPGQSNEKLFF
TRBJ2-5 . TRBV4-3 . TGCGCCAGCAGCCCCCGACGGGGGGAGACCCAGTACTTC CASSPRRGETQYF
TRBJ2-2 . TRBV7-2 . TGTGCCAGCAGAGGGGTGACGAACACCGGGGAGCTGTTTTTT CASRGVTNTGELFF
TRBJ1-6 . TRBV10-3 TRBD1 TGTGCCATCAGGAGGACAGGTGATAATTCACCCCTCCACTTT CAIRRTGDNSPLHF
TRBJ1-2 . TRBV28 . TGTGCCAGCAGTTTGGGCCGGGGTGGTTATGGCTACACCTTC CASSLGRGGYGYTF
TRBJ2-5 . TRBV5-1 TRBD2 TGCGCCAGCAGCCCGGGACTAGCGGGGGGTAAAGAGACCCAGTACTTC CASSPGLAGGKETQYF
TRBJ2-7 . TRBV7-9 . TGTGCCAGCAGCTTTACAGGGAAGGGCTACGAGCAGTACTTC CASSFTGKGYEQYF
TRBJ2-5 . TRBV9 TRBD2 TGTGCCAGCAGCCCCCTTCCGGGAGGGCTGGAGACCCAGTACTTC CASSPLPGGLETQYF
TRBJ2-2 . TRBV6-5 . TGTGCCAGCAGTTACTTTGGGGCGCGCGGGGAGCTGTTTTTT CASSYFGARGELFF
TRBJ2-2 . TRBV19 TRBD2 TGTGCCAGTAGTAGGGGGGCCACAGCGGGGGGGCCGAACACCGGGGAGCTGTTTTTT CASSRGATAGGPNTGELFF
TRBJ1-2 . TRBV7-9 TRBD1 TGTGCCAGCAGCTTAGGAGAAACAGGGGGCGAGGTCTATGGCTACACCTTC CASSLGETGGEVYGYTF
TRBJ2-7 . TRBV5-1 . TGCGCCAGCAGCTTGGAAGGTTTCTTGAGGGAGCAGTACTTC CASSLEGFLREQYF
TRBJ2-2 . TRBV5-1 TRBD1 TGCGCCAGCAGCCCGGGACAGGGGAAGACCGGGGAGCTGTTTTTT CASSPGQGKTGELFF
TRBJ1-5 . TRBV27 TRBD1 TGTGCCAGCAGTTTATTCCCGGGACAGGGGACTCAGCCCCAGCATTTT CASSLFPGQGTQPQHF
TRBJ2-3 . TRBV7-3 TRBD2 TGTGCCAGCAGCATAGCGGGGGGGGGCGATACGCAGTATTTT CASSIAGGGDTQYF
TRBJ2-1 . TRBV7-8 . TGTGCCAGCAGGGAGGGCTACAATGAGCAGTTCTTC CASREGYNEQFF
TRBJ1-6 . TRBV6-1 . TGTGCCAGCAGTGGCATCGGGATTCCACCCCTCCACTTT CASSGIGIPPLHF
TRBJ2-4 . TRBV7-2 . TGTGCCAGCAGTTACGACGGGGTAGCCAAAAACATTCAGTACTTC CASSYDGVAKNIQYF
TRBJ1-3 . TRBV2 . TGTGCCAGCAGTACTCAGGGTACTGGAAACACCATATATTTT CASSTQGTGNTIYF
TRBJ2-5 . TRBV10-1 TRBD2 TGCGCCAGCAGTGAATTAGCGGGGGGCGAGACCCAGTACTTC CASSELAGGETQYF
TRBJ2-4 . TRBV9 . TGTGCCAGCAGCGGGGCAGGGGATGCCAAAAACATTCAGTACTTC CASSGAGDAKNIQYF
TRBJ1-1 . TRBV9 . TGTGCCAGCAGCGTAGGGCCGAACACTGAAGCTTTCTTT CASSVGPNTEAFF
TRBJ2-7 once TRBV10-1 TRBD1 TGCGCCAGCAGTGAGTCGACGTTCGACAGGGAAAACGAGCAGTACTTC CASSESTFDRENEQYF
TRBJ2-5 . TRBV19 . TGTGCCAGTAGTATCGACCTAGAAGAGACCCAGTACTTC CASSIDLEETQYF
TRBJ2-5 . TRBV7-9 . TGTGCCAGCAGCTTAGGTAGCGGCGTAGAGACCCAGTACTTC CASSLGSGVETQYF